These 15 T cell receptor beta chains share one sample of origin, sequenced in a study of shared clonotypes between healthy human individuals. Generated by immunoSEQ multiplex PCR, the TCRdb table keeps only in-frame clones and is missing some. The data contain roughly 1 million clones, around 76% of them singletons. Sequenced sample: memory CD4+ T cells sorted from blood. Subset indicated: CD45RA-negative fraction. All receptors derive from a young man in good health.

The chain carries TRBV23-1 and TRBJ2-6; tentatively, D is TRBD1 (5 bases). TRBV23-1 is identified as an open reading frame with a role that is uncertain. CDR3 length: 16 amino acids. Trimming left V 0 bases short and J 4 bases short, with 10 bases between. CDR3 sequence (DNA): TGCGCCAGCAGTCAATCAGCAGGGCCCGGGGCCAACGTCCTGACTTTC. Encoded protein: CASSQSAGPGANVLTF.

This clone was counted only a few times. The chain has TRBV5-1 and TRBJ2-2; D remains unclear. CDR1 SGHRS and CDR2 YFSETQ come from the germline V gene. The CDR3 spans 14 residues. V lost 3 bases, J lost 1 base, and 7 bases lay in between. The CDR3 region has the DNA TGCGCCAGCAGCTACAACCGGAACACCGGGGAGCTGTTTTTT. This encodes CASSYNRNTGELFF.

This clone appeared a few times. The chain recombines TRBV6-1 with TRBJ2-7, with D possibly TRBD2 on 5 matching bases. V was cut by 0 bases and J by 4 bases, with 7 bases left in between. This CDR3 has 13 residues. The germline CDR1 and CDR2 sequences are MNHNS and SASEGT. CDR3 sequence reads: CASSEAGEYEQYF. CDR3 nucleotide sequence: TGTGCCAGCAGTGAAGCGGGAGAGTACGAGCAGTACTTC.

The chain employs TRBV7-3 and TRBJ2-1; TRBD2 might be the D (5 bases). This CDR3 is 15 amino acids long. Germline CDR1 SGHTA, CDR2 FQGTGA. V lost 4 bases, J lost 7 bases, and 17 bases lay in between. CDR3 coding DNA: TGTGCCAGCAGCTCGGGGATGGGCTATGGTAATGAGCAGTTCTTC. Translated, it gives CASSSGMGYGNEQFF.

With respect to this clone: This sample also contains other DNA sequences that code for the same CDR3. The chain combines TRBV7-3 with TRBJ2-3; TRBD2 agrees at 12 bases. With V trimmed by 4 bases and J by 4 bases, 3 bases remained unmatched. This CDR3 is built from 15 residues. Germline loops: CDR1 SGHTA, CDR2 FQGTGA. The DNA of the CDR3 is TGTGCCAGCAGCTCTAGCGGGGGGGCCGCAGATACGCAGTATTTT. Residues: CASSSSGGAADTQYF.

V is TRBV5-1 and J is TRBJ2-5; TRBD1 or TRBD2 may be the D gene (5 bases each). Looked up from germline, CDR1 is SGHRS and CDR2 is YFSETQ. The CDR3 length is 15 residues. Trimming took off 6 bases at V and 0 bases at J, with 15 bases between the two ends. The CDR3 region has the DNA TGCGCCAGCATACGAGGGGACGGCGACCAAGAGACCCAGTACTTC. This encodes CASIRGDGDQETQYF.

Here the CDR3 DNA reads TGTGCCAGCGGGGAGCAAGAGACCCAGTACTTC. It encodes CASGEQETQYF. The chain combines TRBV11-2 with TRBJ2-5; a weak D match, TRBD2 (5 bases). The CDR3 contains 11 residues. V was trimmed by 8 bases and J by 2 bases, leaving 6 bases between them. Germline V CDR1 and CDR2: SGHAT, FQNNGV.

The rearrangement joins TRBV2 to TRBJ1-6; D may be TRBD1 (5 bases). The CDR3 has 17 amino acids. V dropped 1 base and J dropped 9 bases, with 19 bases sitting between them. From germline, CDR1 is SNHLY and CDR2 FYNNEI. The CDR3 bases are TGTGCCAGCAGTGAAGGTGGGGGAGTCGCAATAGGTTCACCCCTCCACTTT. Encoded protein: CASSEGGGVAIGSPLHF.

V usage is TRBV27 and J usage is TRBJ2-5, with 9 bases matching TRBD2. The DNA end is a closer match to TRBJ2-7, so the J assignment may be wrong. Germline V gene data show CDR1 as MNHEY and CDR2 as SMNVEV (reference sequence). This CDR3 comprises 15 residues. The CDR3 is CASSTRAGGSYEQYF. CDR3 nucleotides: TGTGCCAGCAGTACTAGAGCGGGAGGCTCCTACGAGCAGTACTTC.

The chain carries TRBV10-3 and TRBJ1-5; the D is unclear. V gave up 10 bases and J gave up 2 bases, with 15 bases separating them. The germline CDR1 and CDR2 sequences are ENHRY and SYGVKD. The length of the CDR3 is 14 residues. The CDR3 DNA sequence: TGTGCCACCGAATCCCAGGACGGCAATCAGCCCCAGCATTTT. Its translation: CATESQDGNQPQHF.

Comments on this clone: Germline and junction disagree at one end, which may indicate a read error. This rearrangement joins TRBV7-7 to TRBJ2-7, with 8 bases aligning to TRBD1. Germline V CDR1 and CDR2: SSHAT, FNYEAQ (reference sequence). The CDR3 loop spans 18 amino acids. The CDR3 spells CASSLADRDRGPSYEQYF. The CDR3 DNA reads as TGTGCTAGCAGCTTAGCGGATCGCGACAGGGGACCCTCCTACGAGCAGTACTTC.

This chain connects TRBV10-1 to TRBJ2-5; 12 bases line up with TRBD2. Germline V gene sequence: CDR1 WNHNN, CDR2 SYGVQD (reference sequence). CDR3 size: 15 residues. J was trimmed by 5 bases and V by 5 bases; bases with no gene match: 6. CDR3 region: CASSPTSGSSETQYF. CDR3 nucleotides: TGCGCCAGCAGTCCGACTAGCGGGAGTTCCGAGACCCAGTACTTC.

The chain employs TRBV2 and TRBJ1-4; D perhaps matches TRBD1 (6 bases). V lost 6 bases to trimming and J lost 1 base, with 18 bases between them. CDR3 length: 17 residues. Germline V gives CDR1 SNHLY, CDR2 FYNNEI. The CDR3 coding sequence is TGTGCCAGCAGCACTTGGGGGGGCGGAGGAACTAATGAAAAACTGTTTTTT. Protein product: CASSTWGGGGTNEKLFF.

The chain is built from TRBV7-2 and TRBJ2-1; 8 bases fit TRBD2. V was pared by 0 bases and J by 8 bases, with 6 bases of the junction left unmatched. Germline CDR1 reads SGHTA; CDR2 reads FQGNSA. There are 15 residues in the CDR3. CDR3 protein: CASSLATGGAHEQFF. CDR3 coding DNA: TGTGCCAGCAGCTTAGCGACCGGGGGGGCCCATGAGCAGTTCTTC.

The V and J genes are TRBV28 and TRBJ2-7; D unresolved. V lost 7 bases and J lost 4, with 20 bases in between. The CDR3 covers 15 residues. Germline values: CDR1 MDHEN, CDR2 SYDVKM. CDR3 nucleotide sequence: TGTGCCAGCACTGAGACGAAGAAGGTCCCATACGAGCAGTACTTC. It is translated as CASTETKKVPYEQYF.